This passage covers 25 T cell receptor beta chains from one sample sequenced in a study of T cell responses to AZD1222 COVID-19 vaccine. TCRdb's copy holds only in-frame clones and misses some; the assay was immunoSEQ multiplex PCR. The table lists 150,000 or so clones, just under 95% of them singletons, with roughly 1% in the top ten. Source: peripheral blood, taken on day 0 of AZD1222 vaccination. These receptors were collected from an adult in good health.

The chain employs TRBV2 and TRBJ1-2, with 10 bases that match TRBD1. The germline gives CDR1 SNHLY, CDR2 FYNNEI. CDR3 size: 14 residues. The junction had 5 bases not matched to a gene; V was cut back by 6 bases and J by 4 bases. CDR3 loop: CASRTGGAGYGYTF. The CDR3 DNA reads as TGTGCCAGCAGGACAGGGGGCGCAGGCTATGGCTACACCTTC.

The J gene is TRBJ1-5, the V gene TRBV15; tentatively, D is TRBD1 (5 bases). The germline gives CDR1 LNHNV, CDR2 YYDKDF (reference sequence). This CDR3 region has 15 residues. V gave up 1 base and J gave up 6 bases, with 13 bases separating them. As DNA, the CDR3 is TGTGCCACCAGCAGAGCCAGGGAAAGCGGTCAGCCCCAGCATTTT. Amino acids: CATSRARESGQPQHF.

The chain has TRBV27 and TRBJ2-7, with unresolved D. This CDR3 is built from 11 residues. Looked up from germline, CDR1 is MNHEY and CDR2 is SMNVEV (reference sequence). V was shortened by 3 bases and J by 8 bases, with 8 bases between the two germline ends. CDR3 sequence (DNA): TGTGCCAGCAGTTTCGGAGTCCAGCAGTACTTC. Its protein product is CASSFGVQQYF.

The chain joins TRBV6-5 to TRBJ1-3, with no clear D. Germline V gene data show CDR1 as MNHEY and CDR2 as SVGAGI. Trimming stripped 5 bases from V and 3 bases from J, with 14 bases between. The CDR3 contains 15 residues. Here the CDR3 DNA reads TGTGCCAGCAGTCCCACCCAGCAGGTTGGAAACACCATATATTTT. Translating gives CASSPTQQVGNTIYF.

The V call is TRBV6-5, the J call TRBJ1-2; 10 nucleotides match TRBD1. With V trimmed by 6 bases and J by 2 bases, 6 bases remained unmatched. This CDR3 region has 15 residues. Looked up from germline, CDR1 is MNHEY and CDR2 is SVGAGI. The CDR3, as DNA: TGTGCCAGCAGCCCCGGACAGGGGGGGAACTATGGCTACACCTTC. Translating gives CASSPGQGGNYGYTF.

The V gene is TRBV7-9, the J gene TRBJ2-3; 10 positions match TRBD1. V shed 4 bases and J 3 bases; nucleotides not matched to a gene: 10. This CDR3 has 17 amino acids. Germline CDR1 is SEHNR and CDR2 is FQNEAQ (reference sequence). CDR3: CASSSRQGAIYTDTQYF. In DNA form, the CDR3 reads TGTGCCAGCAGCTCGAGACAGGGGGCAATTTATACAGATACGCAGTATTTT.

The V gene is TRBV5-1, the J gene TRBJ2-1; 8 bases agree with TRBD1. Germline CDR1 and CDR2: SGHRS and YFSETQ. Unmatched junction bases numbered 2, after V lost 6 bases and J lost 6 bases. The CDR3 sequence is 12 residues long. The CDR3 coding sequence is TGCGCCAGCACCACAGGGGGCAATGAGCAGTTCTTC. This gives the protein CASTTGGNEQFF.

This chain joins TRBV3-1 (or the pseudogene TRBV3-2) and TRBJ1-2; a weak D match, TRBD1 (6 bases). The ends were cut back, 4 bases at V and 6 bases at J, with 18 bases in the middle. Germline V gives CDR1 LGHDT, CDR2 YNNKEL (reference sequence). The CDR3 spans 15 residues. CDR3 DNA: TGTGCCAGCAGCCCGGGTGGGGGCGCTTCCCATGGCTACACCTTC. Its translation: CASSPGGGASHGYTF.

The chain recombines TRBV13 with TRBJ1-2; 9 nucleotides match TRBD1. V shed 8 bases and J 4 bases; nucleotides not matched to a gene: 8. The CDR3 sequence is 14 residues long. Germline V CDR1 and CDR2: PRHDT, FYEKMQ (reference sequence). CDR3 amino acids: CASVIQGATYGYTF. The DNA for the CDR3 is TGTGCCAGCGTCATACAGGGGGCCACCTATGGCTACACCTTC.

V is TRBV7-2 and J is TRBJ1-1; D uncertain. The germline V gene encodes CDR1 SGHTA and CDR2 FQGNSA. The V gene lost 2 bases and the J gene lost 5 bases, with 12 bases spanning the gap. CDR3 length: 14 residues. The CDR3 here is CASSLMGRGTEAFF. The CDR3 DNA sequence: TGTGCCAGCAGCTTAATGGGCCGAGGGACTGAAGCTTTCTTT.

The chain joins TRBV4-1 to TRBJ1-1; D is ambiguous. The CDR3 covers 12 residues. The V gene lost 3 bases and the J gene lost 3 bases, with 5 bases spanning the gap. Germline V gene lookup returns CDR1 MGHRA and CDR2 YSYEKL. The CDR3 bases are TGCGCCAGCAGCCATCGAGACACTGAAGCTTTCTTT. This gives the protein CASSHRDTEAFF.

The chain links TRBV4-1 to TRBJ2-2; D is undetermined. Germline V CDR1 and CDR2: MGHRA, YSYEKL. This CDR3 has 16 residues. V was clipped by 1 base and J by 1 base, with 10 bases between them. The DNA of the CDR3 is TGCGCCAGCAGCCAAGCGCAGCCCGGGAACACCGGGGAGCTGTTTTTT. It yields the protein CASSQAQPGNTGELFF.

This chain uses TRBV5-1 with TRBJ1-1; 7 bases are a match to TRBD1. Trimming at V came to 4 bases and at J to 4 bases, leaving 4 bases not matched to a gene. Germline V gene data show CDR1 as SGHRS and CDR2 as YFSETQ. The CDR3 has 13 residues. DNA of the CDR3: TGCGCCAGCAGCCGAGGGGGCAGCACTGAAGCTTTCTTT. Translating gives CASSRGGSTEAFF.

The V and J genes are TRBV2 and TRBJ1-2; a possible D gene is TRBD1 (6 bases). The CDR3 spans 15 residues. V lost 1 base, J lost 6 bases, and 15 bases lay in between. In germline, CDR1 is SNHLY, CDR2 FYNNEI. The CDR3: CASSEVGRGLNGYTF. The CDR3 DNA reads TGTGCCAGCAGTGAAGTGGGCAGGGGTTTGAATGGCTACACCTTC.

This chain links TRBV6-5 with TRBJ2-7; possible D gene TRBD2, 6 bases. The CDR3 runs to 15 residues. Germline CDR1 reads MNHEY; CDR2 reads SVGAGI. The V gene lost 0 bases and the J gene lost 6 bases, with 15 bases spanning the gap. Here the CDR3 reads CASSYSKAGSLEQYF. The CDR3 nucleotides read TGTGCCAGCAGTTACTCGAAGGCGGGGTCGCTCGAGCAGTACTTC.

This chain links TRBV19 with TRBJ1-2; 7 bases are a match to TRBD1. V gave up 7 bases and J gave up 7 bases; unmatched junction bases: 9. Per germline, CDR1 LNHDA and CDR2 SQIVND (reference sequence). This CDR3 comprises 13 residues. The CDR3: CASTIMDRSGYTF. The DNA of the CDR3 is TGTGCCAGTACCATAATGGACAGGTCTGGCTACACCTTC.

The genes are TRBV30 and TRBJ1-1, with TRBD1 as a possible D gene (6 bases). Deletions cut 3 bases from V and 0 bases from J, with 8 bases between. CDR3 size: 13 residues. Germline V gives CDR1 GTSNPN, CDR2 SVGIG (reference sequence). CDR3 sequence (DNA): TGTGCCTGGAGACGGGACATGAACACTGAAGCTTTCTTT. It is translated as CAWRRDMNTEAFF.

The chain employs TRBV11-3 and TRBJ2-2; 9 bases fit TRBD2. Germline V gives CDR1 SGHNT, CDR2 YENEEA. CDR3 length: 16 amino acids. The V gene end was trimmed by 6 bases and the J gene end by 0 bases; junction bases not matched to a gene: 5. The CDR3: CASSLAGPPNTGELFF. CDR3 sequence (DNA): TGTGCCAGCAGTCTAGCGGGACCTCCGAACACCGGGGAGCTGTTTTTT.

This chain links TRBV5-6 with TRBJ1-2; 7 bases fit TRBD1. V was pared by 6 bases and J by 6 bases, with 14 bases of the junction left unmatched. The germline gives CDR1 SGHDT, CDR2 YYEEEE. This CDR3 is built from 15 residues. CDR3 residues: CASKVERTGSDGYTF. In DNA, the CDR3 is TGTGCCAGCAAGGTAGAGCGGACAGGCTCTGATGGCTACACCTTC. The variable domain in full, with the rest retrieved from reference TRBV5-6 and TRBJ1-2, is DAGVTQSPTHLIKTRGQQVTLRCSPKSGHDTVSWYQQALGQGPQFIFQYYEEEERQRGNFPDRFSGHQFPNYSSELNVNALLLGDSALYLCASKVERTGSDGYTFGSGTRLTVV.

The V gene is TRBV27, the J gene TRBJ1-5, with D uncertain. The CDR3 length is 13 residues. V was clipped by 6 bases and J by 3 bases, with 9 bases between them. Germline CDR1 is MNHEY and CDR2 is SMNVEV (reference sequence). In DNA, the CDR3 is TGTGCCAGCAGCCCCCGACTCAATCAGCCCCAGCATTTT. Its protein product is CASSPRLNQPQHF.

This chain uses TRBV5-1 with TRBJ2-3; 9 nucleotides align to TRBD1. Looked up from germline, CDR1 is SGHRS and CDR2 is YFSETQ. The trim removed 4 bases at V and 2 bases at J, leaving 5 bases unmatched. The CDR3 extends over 15 amino acids. Here the CDR3 DNA reads TGCGCCAGCAGCGGATACAGGGGGCCCACAGATACGCAGTATTTT. It encodes CASSGYRGPTDTQYF.

In DNA, the CDR3 is TGTGCCAGCAGTGTCTCGACTTACACTGAAGCTTTCTTT. Amino acids: CASSVSTYTEAFF. The gene calls are TRBV2 and TRBJ1-1; D is unclear. This CDR3 has 13 amino acids. The V gene lost 4 bases and the J gene lost 3 bases, with 9 bases spanning the gap. Germline V gene sequence: CDR1 SNHLY, CDR2 FYNNEI.

The CDR3 DNA follows: TGTGCCAGCAGCTTCGGGTCGCCGAACTATGGCTACACCTTC. The encoded protein is CASSFGSPNYGYTF. This chain joins TRBV5-6 and TRBJ1-2; D is ambiguous. There are 14 residues in the CDR3. Trimming cost V 2 bases and J 2 bases, with 10 bases left between them. The germline gives CDR1 SGHDT, CDR2 YYEEEE.

This chain joins TRBV30 and TRBJ1-2; D is possibly TRBD1 (6 bases). CDR3 length equals 14 residues. CDR1 GTSNPN and CDR2 SVGIG come from the germline V gene (reference sequence). Trimming took off 0 bases at V and 4 bases at J, with 12 bases between the two ends. CDR3 nucleotide sequence: TGTGCCTGGAGTGTAGGGGGTCTTATCTATGGCTACACCTTC. This encodes CAWSVGGLIYGYTF. The whole variable domain, remainder taken from reference TRBV30 and TRBJ1-2, is SQTIHQWPATLVQPVGSPLSLECTVEGTSNPNLYWYRQAAGRGLQLLFYSVGIGQISSEVPQNLSASRPQDRQFILSSKKLLLSDSGFYLCAWSVGGLIYGYTFGSGTRLTVV.

The chain carries TRBV6-5 and TRBJ2-3; TRBD2 matches 11 bases. The CDR3 runs to 15 residues. After removal of 4 bases from V and 5 bases from J, the junction contained 5 bases not matched to a gene. CDR1 and CDR2 (germline): MNHEY, SVGAGI. The CDR3 sequence: CASSSFSGGGDTQYF. As DNA, the CDR3 is TGTGCCAGCAGTTCCTTTAGCGGGGGGGGAGATACGCAGTATTTT.